The sequence of this T cell receptor (beta chain) was determined in a study of blood T cell repertoires in COVID-19. The assay was immunoSEQ multiplex PCR, and TCRdb's table has in-frame clones only and misses some. The sample lists 250,000 to 350,000 clones, about nine tenths seen once, with 6.9% in the top ten. Germline V gene lookup returns CDR1 SGHTA and CDR2 FQGNSA. Trimming stripped 5 bases from V and 1 base from J, with 8 bases between. The CDR3 loop spans 14 amino acids. This rearrangement joins TRBV7-2 to TRBJ1-4, with D unresolved. The sequenced sample was peripheral blood. This TCR came from a woman aged 25 to 39 who had recovered from COVID-19. The DNA for the CDR3 is TGTGCCAGCAGCCGGGGTCTAACTAATGAAAAACTGTTTTTT. Protein: CASSRGLTNEKLFF.